These 20 T cell receptor beta chains originate from one sample sequenced in a study of OX40 agonist ivuxolimab in advanced cancers. The table came from immunoSEQ multiplex PCR; TCRdb's copy has only in-frame clones and leaves some out. The sample includes around 94,000 clones, more than 75% of them seen just once. The sequenced sample was CD4+ or CD8+ T cells sorted from blood, obtained in a trial of the OX40 agonist ivuxolimab. Source of these receptors: an adult with an advanced solid tumor such as melanoma, head and neck, liver or kidney cancer.

This chain uses TRBV6-1 with TRBJ1-4; 7 bases agree with TRBD1. J was trimmed by 0 bases and V by 1 base; bases with no gene match: 17. CDR3 size: 21 residues. Germline values: CDR1 MNHNS, CDR2 SASEGT. CDR3: CASSEEKQGGGLGATNEKLFF. CDR3 DNA: TGTGCCAGCAGTGAAGAAAAGCAGGGAGGGGGCCTAGGGGCAACTAATGAAAAACTGTTTTTT.

The rearrangement links TRBV5-1 to TRBJ2-1; a possible D gene is TRBD1 (5 bases). The CDR3 runs 15 residues. The V end lost 0 bases, the J end lost 3 bases, and 10 bases lay between the germline ends. Germline-derived CDR1 and CDR2 are SGHRS and YFSETQ. CDR3 amino acids: CASSLADKIYNEQFF. For the CDR3, the DNA is TGCGCCAGCAGCTTGGCGGACAAGATCTACAATGAGCAGTTCTTC.

The chain has TRBV7-8 and TRBJ2-7, with D unresolved. Germline loops: CDR1 SGHVS, CDR2 FQNEAQ. The germline V and J ends were trimmed by 1 base and 4 bases, with 8 bases remaining between them. The length of the CDR3 is 13 residues. The CDR3 spells CASSLEQKYEQYF. In DNA form, the CDR3 reads TGTGCCAGCAGCTTAGAACAGAAGTACGAGCAGTACTTC.

J is TRBJ2-7 and V is TRBV4-3; a weak D match, TRBD1 (6 bases). CDR1 and CDR2 (germline): LGHNA, YSLEER. V was trimmed by 2 bases and J by 2 bases, leaving 16 bases between them. This CDR3 has 16 amino acids. CDR3: CASSQYPGQGAYEQYF. The CDR3 bases are TGCGCCAGCAGCCAATATCCGGGACAAGGAGCCTACGAGCAGTACTTC.

This sequence joins TRBV7-2 and TRBJ2-7; D unclear. The ends were cut back, 1 base at V and 1 base at J, with 8 bases in the middle. CDR1 and CDR2 (germline): SGHTA, FQGNSA. There are 14 residues in the CDR3. This chain's CDR3 is CASSLERVSYEQYF. As DNA, the CDR3 is TGTGCCAGCAGCTTAGAAAGGGTGTCCTACGAGCAGTACTTC.

The V call is TRBV15, the J call TRBJ2-5; D tentatively fits TRBD1 or TRBD2 (5 bases each). The CDR3 is 15 residues long. Trimming removed 0 bases from V and 1 base from J, with 9 bases in between. CDR1 and CDR2 (germline): LNHNV, YYDKDF (reference sequence). The DNA for the CDR3 is TGTGCCACCAGCAGAGATCGAGGGGCCCAAGAGACCCAGTACTTC. Its protein is CATSRDRGAQETQYF.

This clone was detected only once. The gene calls are TRBV6-5 and TRBJ1-1; D is perhaps TRBD1 (5 bases). The CDR3 spans 14 residues. Trimming cost V 6 bases and J 1 base, with 12 bases left between them. Germline CDR1 MNHEY, CDR2 SVGAGI. The chain's CDR3 is CASSYRQRNTEAFF. CDR3 coding DNA: TGTGCCAGCAGCTACCGACAGCGGAACACTGAAGCTTTCTTT.

The chain is built from TRBV19 and TRBJ1-1; TRBD1 aligns across 8 bases. The CDR3 consists of 13 residues. Germline V lookup: CDR1 LNHDA, CDR2 SQIVND (reference sequence). After removal of 5 bases from V and 1 base from J, the junction contained 0 bases not matched to a gene. This CDR3 is CASSGQGNTEAFF. In nucleotides, the CDR3 is TGTGCCAGTAGTGGACAGGGGAACACTGAAGCTTTCTTT. The full variable domain, its missing parts supplied by reference TRBV19 and TRBJ1-1, is DGGITQSPKYLFRKEGQNVTLSCEQNLNHDAMYWYRQDPGQGLRLIYYSQIVNDFQKGDIAEGYSVSREKKESFPLTVTSAQKNPTAFYLCASSGQGNTEAFFGQGTRLTVV.

The V and J genes are TRBV5-1 and TRBJ2-7, with 8 nucleotides matching TRBD2. Germline V gives CDR1 SGHRS, CDR2 YFSETQ. V was clipped by 4 bases and J by 1 base; unmatched bases: 4. The CDR3 runs to 14 residues. The CDR3 is CASSPSGGSYEQYF. In DNA form, the CDR3 reads TGCGCCAGCAGCCCCTCGGGGGGGTCCTACGAGCAGTACTTC.

The CDR3: CASRTGGEGYTF. CDR3 coding DNA: TGTGCCAGTCGGACAGGGGGGGAGGGCTACACCTTC. The V and J genes are TRBV25-1 and TRBJ1-2, with 10 bases matching TRBD1. V shed 9 bases, J shed 8 bases, and the junction held 6 bases outside the gene matches. The CDR3 runs to 12 residues. Germline CDR1 is MGHDK and CDR2 is SYGVNS.

The chain employs TRBV5-4 and TRBJ1-1, with D unresolved. Germline V gene data show CDR1 as SGHNT and CDR2 as YYREEE (reference sequence). This CDR3 contains 15 residues. The germline V and J ends were trimmed by 4 bases and 1 base, with 14 bases remaining between them. The CDR3, as DNA: TGTGCCAGCAGCGGGCGGGCCAAACAGAACACTGAAGCTTTCTTT. This gives the protein CASSGRAKQNTEAFF.

This clone was recorded only once. The chain links TRBV5-1 to TRBJ1-3; D gene uncertain. Per the germline V gene, CDR1 is SGHRS and CDR2 is YFSETQ. V shed 4 bases and J shed 0 bases, with 5 bases lying between them. The CDR3 is 13 amino acids. CDR3 nucleotide sequence: TGCGCCAGCAGCGGGCGCTCTGGAAACACCATATATTTT. This codes for CASSGRSGNTIYF. The variable domain in full, with the rest retrieved from reference TRBV5-1 and TRBJ1-3, is KAGVTQTPRYLIKTRGQQVTLSCSPISGHRSVSWYQQTPGQGLQFLFEYFSETQRNKGNFPGRFSGRQFSNSRSEMNVSTLELGDSALYLCASSGRSGNTIYFGEGSWLTVV.

V is TRBV5-6 and J is TRBJ2-2; no clear D gene. The V end was cut by 7 bases, the J end by 3 bases, with 7 bases between. The CDR3 spans 12 residues. Germline CDR1 reads SGHDT; CDR2 reads YYEEEE. The CDR3, as DNA: TGTGCCAGCGAGCTATACACCGGGGAGCTGTTTTTT. Amino acids: CASELYTGELFF.

The chain joins TRBV11-2 to TRBJ2-3, with 9 positions matching TRBD2. Germline V lookup: CDR1 SGHAT, CDR2 FQNNGV. V lost 1 base to trimming and J lost 6 bases; unmatched junction nucleotides: 8. This CDR3 has 16 residues. The CDR3, as DNA: TGTGCCAGCAGCTTAGGGCTAGCGGGGAATGGGGATACGCAGTATTTT. Encoded protein: CASSLGLAGNGDTQYF. Complete variable domain (other parts from reference TRBV11-2 and TRBJ2-3): EAGVAQSPRYKIIEKRQSVAFWCNPISGHATLYWYQQILGQGPKLLIQFQNNGVVDDSQLPKDRFSAERLKGVDSTLKIQPAKLEDSAVYLCASSLGLAGNGDTQYFGPGTRLTVL.

The gene calls are TRBV6-6 and TRBJ1-2; TRBD1 aligns across 9 bases. The CDR3 sequence is 15 residues long. J was trimmed by 7 bases and V by 8 bases; bases with no gene match: 14. Germline CDR1 and CDR2: MNHNY and SVGAGI (reference sequence). As DNA, the CDR3 is TGTGCCAGCGTAAGCCTCACAGGGGGCAAAGGTGGCTACACCTTC. Translation gives CASVSLTGGKGGYTF.

The CDR3 protein is CASSYTTSRNEQFF. The CDR3 DNA reads TGTGCCAGCAGTTACACGACTAGCCGCAATGAGCAGTTCTTC. The chain uses TRBV6-5 and TRBJ2-1, with 7 bases aligning to TRBD2. J was trimmed by 6 bases and V by 2 bases; bases with no gene match: 4. This CDR3 has 14 residues. Germline assignment: CDR1 MNHEY and CDR2 SVGAGI.

The chain carries TRBV28 and TRBJ2-7; 11 nucleotides agree with TRBD2. The CDR3 consists of 16 residues. Germline V gene sequence: CDR1 MDHEN, CDR2 SYDVKM. Trimming cost V 2 bases and J 2 bases; bases outside gene matches: 5. The CDR3 nucleotides are TGTGCCAGCAGTTTACCCATAGCGGGGGGGCCCTACGAGCAGTACTTC. Translating it yields CASSLPIAGGPYEQYF.

This clone has just a few counts. The rearrangement uses TRBV21-1 and TRBJ1-1; TRBD1, the D gene given by the table, was not confirmed from the DNA. TRBV21-1 counts as a pseudogene. The CDR3 consists of 14 residues. CDR3 protein: CASSTGQPNTEAFF. The CDR3 DNA sequence: TGTGCCAGCTCGACGGGACAGCCGAACACTGAAGCTTTCTTT.

The chain links TRBV4-1 to TRBJ2-3; maybe TRBD1 (6 bases). The CDR3 length is 15 residues. The V gene's germline CDR1 is MGHRA and CDR2 YSYEKL. V lost 1 base to trimming and J lost 4 bases, with 12 bases between them. The CDR3 DNA sequence: TGCGCCAGCAGCCAAGCAGACAGGTCGGCAGATACGCAGTATTTT. Translated: CASSQADRSADTQYF.

V and J are TRBV19 and TRBJ2-5; TRBD2 aligns across 15 bases. The CDR3 totals 16 residues. The V gene end was trimmed by 4 bases and the J gene end by 5 bases; junction bases not matched to a gene: 5. The V gene's germline CDR1 is LNHDA and CDR2 SQIVND (reference sequence). The CDR3 nucleotides read TGTGCCAGTAGTAAGGGACTAGCGGGGGGAGGGGAGACCCAGTACTTC. As protein: CASSKGLAGGGETQYF.